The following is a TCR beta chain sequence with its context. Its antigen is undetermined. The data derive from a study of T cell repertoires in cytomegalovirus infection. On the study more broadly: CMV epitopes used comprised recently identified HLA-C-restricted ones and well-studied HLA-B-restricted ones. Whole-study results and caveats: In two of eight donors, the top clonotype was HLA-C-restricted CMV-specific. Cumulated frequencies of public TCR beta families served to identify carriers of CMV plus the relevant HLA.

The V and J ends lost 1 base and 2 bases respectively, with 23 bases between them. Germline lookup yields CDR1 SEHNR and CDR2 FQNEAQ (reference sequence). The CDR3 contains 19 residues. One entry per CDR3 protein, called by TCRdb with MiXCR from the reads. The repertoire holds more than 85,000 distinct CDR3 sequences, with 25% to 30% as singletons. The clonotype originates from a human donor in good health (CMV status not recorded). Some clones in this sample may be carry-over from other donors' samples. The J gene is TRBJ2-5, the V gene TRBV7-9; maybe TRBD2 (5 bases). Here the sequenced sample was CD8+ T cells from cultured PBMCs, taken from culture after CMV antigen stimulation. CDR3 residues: CASSLEGEDGLVGQETQYF. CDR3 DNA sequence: TGTGCCAGCAGCTTAGAAGGAGAGGACGGACTTGTAGGGCAAGAGACCCAGTACTTC.